Listed here is a single T cell receptor beta chain. The table lists this clonotype with many counts. Which antigen it targets is not known. The input lacks base qualities; no much larger clone sits a single base away. The listed sequencing device is Illumina HiSeq 2500. Quantitative 5'-RACE with molecular barcodes was used to prepare TCR beta libraries. The paper's processing steps were these. To identify disease-linked TCR variants, a new computational method was used, one built on a probabilistic model of VDJ rearrangement. TCRdb handled the public reads itself, with Q25 trimming in fastp and clone calling in MiXCR, and kept productive beta chains. Rows merge per CDR3 protein into single entries with the most common DNA and genes. Here the V and J calls rest on TCRdb's processing, not on the authors' analysis. Within this sample are a few hundred thousand distinct CDR3 sequences, with 18% of them counted one time only. The ten most abundant clones make up over 25% of the sample.

These data are taken from a study of CD8 T cells in ankylosing spondylitis listed by TCRdb under 2017. Context from the whole study: The study set out to find disease-linked TCR variants by profiling T cell receptor beta repertoires in ankylosing spondylitis patients and healthy donors. The full study cohort comprised about 23 ankylosing spondylitis patients and some 100 healthy donors. Peripheral blood samples were taken, and synovial fluid was additionally collected from ankylosing spondylitis patients. Overall study results and their limits: In peripheral blood, the disease-linked clones were found at relatively low frequencies and had a CD8+ phenotype. Significant enrichment of the disease-linked clones was reported in matched synovial fluid samples from ankylosing spondylitis patients. Some of the motif variants had been reported before in the synovial fluid and blood of reactive arthritis patients, a finding that suggests common disease-initiation mechanisms. Blood from ankylosing spondylitis patients appeared to be characterized by a TCR beta motif made up of eight highly homologous amino acid variants.

The junction shows trimming of 3 bases on V and 0 bases on J, plus 6 bases between the germline ends. The CDR3 starts with the cysteine, ends with the phenylalanine, and has 14 residues. Just the 42-base CDR3 DNA is kept, in frame starting at base 1. The TCR comes from a male donor with ankylosing spondylitis or in good health (not recorded which). The chain is encoded by TRBV12-3 or TRBV12-4 joined to TRBJ2-4; the D segment could be TRBD2, given 5 matching bases. What was sequenced was blood, either unsorted or a sorted T cell fraction (not recorded which). The nucleotide sequence is TGTGCCAGCAGTTTGACTATAGCCAAAAACATTCAGTACTTC. Its coded protein is CASSLTIAKNIQYF.